One sample yielded the 2 T cell receptor beta chains listed below, sequenced in a study of Ad26.COV2.S vaccination and SARS-CoV-2 variants. The sample's treatment: roughly 19 received Ad26.COV2.S at low or high dose, single or two shots; 5 received placebo; per-sample allocation not given. Day 63 after the first injection of vaccine or placebo was the sampling time. Some clones are missing from TCRdb's copy, which holds only in-frame ones; the method was immunoSEQ multiplex PCR. The table lists 400,000 or so clones, roughly nine tenths of them singletons. Material: peripheral blood, obtained in a trial of Ad26.COV2.S vaccine versus placebo. These receptors were collected from a person aged 18 to 59 who received the Ad26.COV2.S COVID-19 vaccine or a placebo.

This clone was seen repeatedly, ten times or more. The chain uses TRBV13 and TRBJ1-5, with D perhaps matching TRBD1 (5 bases). V lost 2 bases and J 2 bases, leaving 13 bases between the germline ends. This CDR3 comprises 16 residues. Germline lookup yields CDR1 PRHDT and CDR2 FYEKMQ (reference sequence). The CDR3 DNA reads TGTGCCAGCAGCTTATCGGCAGGCAGGGGCAATCAGCCCCAGCATTTT. Its protein product is CASSLSAGRGNQPQHF.

The rearrangement joins TRBV18 to TRBJ2-7; D might be TRBD2 (5 bases). The CDR3 consists of 16 residues. The germline V gene has CDR1 KGHSH and CDR2 LQKENI. V lost 2 bases and J 6 bases, leaving 20 bases between the germline ends. CDR3 in DNA: TGTGCCAGCTCACCAACCGCCAGCGGCGACGGACGCGAGCAGTACTTC. It specifies CASSPTASGDGREQYF.